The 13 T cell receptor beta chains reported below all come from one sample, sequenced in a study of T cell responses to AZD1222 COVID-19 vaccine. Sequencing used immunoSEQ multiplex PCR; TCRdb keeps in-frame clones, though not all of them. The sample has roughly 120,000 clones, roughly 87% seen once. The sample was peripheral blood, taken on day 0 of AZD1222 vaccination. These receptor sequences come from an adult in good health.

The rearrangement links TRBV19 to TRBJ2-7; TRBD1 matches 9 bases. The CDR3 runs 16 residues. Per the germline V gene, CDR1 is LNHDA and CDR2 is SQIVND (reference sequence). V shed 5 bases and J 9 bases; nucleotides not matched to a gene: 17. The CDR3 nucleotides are TGTGCCAGTAGTCCCGCTCCGACAGGGGGGCGCTTGGTGCAGTACTTC. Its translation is CASSPAPTGGRLVQYF.

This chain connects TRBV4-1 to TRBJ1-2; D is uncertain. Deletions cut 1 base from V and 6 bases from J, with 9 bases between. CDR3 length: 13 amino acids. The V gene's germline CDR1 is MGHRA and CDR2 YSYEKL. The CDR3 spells CASSQGSGDGYTF. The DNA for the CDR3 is TGCGCCAGCAGCCAAGGATCGGGAGATGGCTACACCTTC.

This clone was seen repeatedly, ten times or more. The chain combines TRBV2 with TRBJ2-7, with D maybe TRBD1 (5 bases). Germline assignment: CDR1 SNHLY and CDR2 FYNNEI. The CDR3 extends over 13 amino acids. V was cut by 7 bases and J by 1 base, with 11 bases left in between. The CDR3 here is CASNGQFSYEQYF. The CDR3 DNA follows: TGTGCCAGCAATGGACAATTTTCCTACGAGCAGTACTTC.

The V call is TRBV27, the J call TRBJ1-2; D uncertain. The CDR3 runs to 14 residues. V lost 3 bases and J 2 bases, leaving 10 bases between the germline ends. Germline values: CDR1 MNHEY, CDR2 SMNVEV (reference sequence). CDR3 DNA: TGTGCCAGCAGTTTGACTTCCGGAAACTATGGCTACACCTTC. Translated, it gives CASSLTSGNYGYTF.

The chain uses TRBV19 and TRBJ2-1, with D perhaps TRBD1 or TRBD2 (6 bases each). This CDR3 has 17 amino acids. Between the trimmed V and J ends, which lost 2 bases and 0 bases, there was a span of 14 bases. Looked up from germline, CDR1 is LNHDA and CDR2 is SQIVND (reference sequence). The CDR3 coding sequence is TGTGCCAGTAGTATAAGGGGGAAAGCGGGCTCCTACAATGAGCAGTTCTTC. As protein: CASSIRGKAGSYNEQFF.

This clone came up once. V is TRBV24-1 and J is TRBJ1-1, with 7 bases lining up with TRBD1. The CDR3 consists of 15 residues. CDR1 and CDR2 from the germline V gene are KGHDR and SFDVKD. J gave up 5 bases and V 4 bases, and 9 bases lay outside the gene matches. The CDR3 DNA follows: TGTGCCACCAGTGAGTCCACAGGGGTAGGGACTGAAGCTTTCTTT. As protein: CATSESTGVGTEAFF.

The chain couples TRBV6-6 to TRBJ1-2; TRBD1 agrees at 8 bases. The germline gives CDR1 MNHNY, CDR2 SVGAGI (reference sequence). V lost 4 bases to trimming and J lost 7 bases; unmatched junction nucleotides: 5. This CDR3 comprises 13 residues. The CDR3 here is CASSSDRGLGYTF. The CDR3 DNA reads TGTGCCAGCAGTTCCGACAGGGGCCTTGGCTACACCTTC.

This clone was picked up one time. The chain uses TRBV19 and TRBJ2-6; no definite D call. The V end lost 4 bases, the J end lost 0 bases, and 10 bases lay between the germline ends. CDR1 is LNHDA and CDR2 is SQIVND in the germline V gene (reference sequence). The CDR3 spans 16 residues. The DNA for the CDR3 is TGTGCCAGTAGTAGTCAGTTTAGCTCTGGGGCCAACGTCCTGACTTTC. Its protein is CASSSQFSSGANVLTF.

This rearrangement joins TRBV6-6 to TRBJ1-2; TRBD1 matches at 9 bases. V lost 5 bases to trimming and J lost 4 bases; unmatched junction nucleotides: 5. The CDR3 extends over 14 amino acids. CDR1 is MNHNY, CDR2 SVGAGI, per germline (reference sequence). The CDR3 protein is CASSAQGAGYGYTF. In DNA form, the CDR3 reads TGTGCCAGCAGTGCACAGGGGGCCGGCTATGGCTACACCTTC.

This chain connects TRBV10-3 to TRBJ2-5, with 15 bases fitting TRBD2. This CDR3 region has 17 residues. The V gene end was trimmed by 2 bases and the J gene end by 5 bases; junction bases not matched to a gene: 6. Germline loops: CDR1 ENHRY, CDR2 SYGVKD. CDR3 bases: TGTGCCATCAGTGAGAGGACTAGCGGGGGGGCGGGTGAGACCCAGTACTTC. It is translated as CAISERTSGGAGETQYF.

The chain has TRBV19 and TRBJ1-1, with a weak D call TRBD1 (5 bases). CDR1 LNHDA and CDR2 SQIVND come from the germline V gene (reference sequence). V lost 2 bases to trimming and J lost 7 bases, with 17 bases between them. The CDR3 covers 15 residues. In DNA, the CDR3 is TGTGCCAGTAGTATAAGGAGGGGCGGCTTATTTGAAGCTTTCTTT. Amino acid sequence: CASSIRRGGLFEAFF.

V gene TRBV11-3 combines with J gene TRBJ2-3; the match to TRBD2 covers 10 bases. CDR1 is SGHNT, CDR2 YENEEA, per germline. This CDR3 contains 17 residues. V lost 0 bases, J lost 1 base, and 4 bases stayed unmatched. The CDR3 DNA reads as TGTGCCAGCAGCTTAGATGGGCTAGCGGGAGGCACAGATACGCAGTATTTT. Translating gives CASSLDGLAGGTDTQYF.

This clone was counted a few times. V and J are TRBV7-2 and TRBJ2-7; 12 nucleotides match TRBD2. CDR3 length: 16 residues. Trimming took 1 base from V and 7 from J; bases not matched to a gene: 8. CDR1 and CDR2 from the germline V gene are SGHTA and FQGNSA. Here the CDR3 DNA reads TGTGCCAGCAGCTTAGGTGCTAGCGGGAGGGTAGGGGAGCAGTACTTC. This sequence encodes CASSLGASGRVGEQYF.